This T cell receptor (beta chain) comes out of a study of early T cells in non-severe SARS-CoV-2 infection. In the study overall: Bulk RNA isolated from unsorted whole blood underwent sequencing; chains were not paired.

Overall study results and limits: Comparison of clonotypes with VDJdb favored anti-spike CD8 responses while missing private and CD4 specificities.

cDNA molecules, individually, were tagged with unique molecular identifiers. TCRdb ran MiXCR on the 5' RACE reads and lists one entry per CDR3 protein. The sample has 70,000 to 95,000 distinct CDR3 sequences; over 8.5% are singletons. This clonotype was seen many times. The target antigen is unknown. The sequence was collected from an adult who was a healthcare worker with PCR-confirmed SARS-CoV-2 infection or an uninfected control (not recorded which). Sequenced material: whole blood.

The CDR3 spells CASSLLKGVNEKLFF. The DNA of the CDR3 is TGTGCCAGCAGTCTCCTAAAGGGGGTTAATGAAAAACTGTTTTTT. The chain recombines TRBV14 with TRBJ1-4, with a tentative D call TRBD1 (6 bases). This CDR3 comprises 15 residues. The ends were cut back, 6 bases at V and 4 bases at J, with 15 bases in the middle. CDR1 and CDR2 (germline): SGHDN, FVKESK.